This TCR beta chain was identified during a study of naive and memory T cell subsets. Study outcomes and limitations: Expression changes during T cell differentiation may affect RNA-based TCR counts. Gini index rose across naive, CM, EM and EMRA in CD4 and CD8.

There are 13 residues in the CDR3. Germline assignment: CDR1 SEHNR and CDR2 FQNEAQ (reference sequence). Trimming left V 6 bases short and J 1 base short, with 9 bases between. This clonotype was counted many times. The antigen is undetermined. Both TRBC1 and TRBC2 were covered by a beta constant-region primer of two equimolar oligonucleotides. Four rounds of PCR amplified the ligated cDNA using nested alpha and beta constant-region primers plus SP2. A single record per CDR3 protein comes from TCRdb applying MiXCR to the UMI-ligation and nested PCR reads. The sample records over 65,000 distinct CDR3 sequences, around 9% being singletons.

The clonotype originates from a human donor in good health. The chain joins TRBV7-9 to TRBJ1-1; the D is unclear. What was sequenced was naive CD8+ T cells from blood. The CDR3 protein is CASRSTANTEAFF. For the CDR3, the DNA is TGTGCCAGCAGATCTACAGCGAACACTGAAGCTTTCTTT.